This TCR beta chain was documented in a study of T cell responses to AZD1222 COVID-19 vaccine. Study results and limitations: Seropositivity was recorded at baseline in only a handful of AZD1222 recipients. There were vaccine-associated CD4 TCRs across spike, dominant at 160-218 and 743-854. Repertoire collection took place solely once the T cell response had peaked.

Notes on this clone: Its antigen is not identified.

Data came from immunoSEQ multiplex PCR; TCRdb stores just in-frame clones and leaves some out. The repertoire has approximately 64,000 clones, less than 90% of them found once; the top ten carry 8% to 10%. The ends were cut back, 4 bases at V and 3 bases at J, with 15 bases in the middle. The CDR3 loop spans 15 amino acids. Germline V lookup: CDR1 SGHDT, CDR2 YYEEEE. This specimen was peripheral blood, taken on day 0 of AZD1222 vaccination. The chain has TRBV5-6 and TRBJ2-3; maybe TRBD2 (6 bases). The sequence was obtained from an adult in good health. The CDR3 spells CASSPTAGNTDTQYF. CDR3 DNA: TGTGCCAGCAGCCCAACGGCGGGGAATACAGATACGCAGTATTTT.